This TCR beta chain appears in the sequencing data of a study of shared clonotypes between healthy human individuals (TCRdb year 2020). Describing the broader study: A few men and a couple of women, aged 18 to 49 years, made up the cohort. For each donor, three plates each were used for CD4 naive and CD4 memory, two plates were used for CD8 naive, and one plate was used for CD8 memory. To estimate repertoire size and how much clonotype sharing occurs between individuals, the study deeply sequenced the blood TCR repertoires of several healthy adults. Different laboratories and diverse techniques were used to prepare libraries and sequence TCR repertoires, to increase sequencing depth and limit assay-specific biases. Leukapheresis yielded between about 0.94 and 8.9 billion PBMCs per donor. Overall study results and their limits: Rarefaction of sorted-subset datasets indicated incomplete sequencing despite the large sequencing depth. About 5% of naive CD4, 3.5% of naive CD8, about 2.5% of memory CD4, and 0.4% of memory CD8 clonotypes were shared across several donors. Sampling was restricted to blood, and TCR repertoires in tissues likely differ from the TCR repertoires found in blood. Based on pairwise subsampling, the degree of clonotype sharing among donors was expected to be affected by sequencing depth. Higher generation probabilities were observed for clonotypes shared by all four sorted-subset donors than for non-shared clonotypes. The small number of donors limited the genetic and exposure-history diversity represented. Naive subsets generally had larger estimated clonotype richness than memory subsets.

Donors were healthy HIV-negative adults with no recently reported acute infections or vaccinations. All donors were Caucasian adults living in Nashville, Tennessee, USA. Magnetic negative selection was used to enrich CD4+ T cells, after which naive cells were positively selected on CD45RA and the negative fraction became the memory subset. Blood was collected by leukapheresis, and PBMCs were isolated by Ficoll-Histopaque density gradient centrifugation and then cryopreserved in liquid nitrogen vapor phase. Analytical flow cytometry was used to check the purity and quantity of every magnetically sorted T cell population. From each sorted fraction, genomic DNA was isolated and quantified by UV absorbance on a Nanodrop 2000c. Its CDR3 holds 13 amino acids, cysteine through phenylalanine. The DNA shown is the 39-base CDR3, in frame from base 1. V sheds 0 bases and J sheds 4 bases, leaving 7 bases between their ends. CDR1 and CDR2 were assigned from the germline V gene as MNHEY and SVGAGI.

Using the deep immunoSEQ assay, TCR CDR3 regions were amplified from genomic DNA by multiplex PCR. Extracted genomic DNA from each cell subset was spread evenly across all wells of several immunoSEQ 96-well plates, with each plate serving as a replicate. For sorted subsets, 200 to 250 ng of genomic DNA, equivalent to some 33,000 T cell genomes, went into each replicate PCR. Purified libraries were quantified with a Qubit 3.0 fluorometer, sized on a Bioanalyzer 2100, and re-quantified with the KAPA Library Quantification kit. Each immunoSEQ 96-well plate was sequenced on its own single-read 150-cycle Illumina NextSeq 550 flow cell. From the authors' description of their analysis: Because the immunoSEQ output included only junctional sequences and no quality scores, the filtering could not be the same as the filtering used for full-length reads. Sequences were annotated with PyIR, a Python wrapper for IgBLAST v1.9, and V/J genes and CDR3 were assigned using IMGT germline references. Any read was removed if the V/J assignment was weak (E-value above 1e-6), the CDR3 was missing, or the read contained stop codons, out-of-frame junctions, or ambiguous translated residues. A V3J clonotype was defined by an identical inferred V gene, J gene, and CDR3 amino acid sequence. Percentage overlap between repertoires was computed as shared unique clonotypes divided by the size of the smaller repertoire. RTK rarefaction, the Chao1 estimator, and Recon v2.1 estimates of unobserved clonotypes were used to assess repertoire richness. Generation probabilities were computed with OLGA for all TCRbeta clonotypes obtained by the gDNA method from a handful of donors. This is the immuneACCESS table as TCRdb keeps it, with only in-frame sequences that have V and J called. A part of the clones is gone; compared with another copy, unresolved V genes explain less than half, and the rest is unexplained. V, J and clone size were drawn from that table, and D and trimming were deduced from the DNA. The sample table contains more than 1.2 million clones; only one count was recorded for approximately 98.5% of them. The ten largest clones represent 0.36% of the sample.

With regard to this clone: Its antigen is currently not known. Base qualities are not provided; no much larger clone lies one nucleotide away. The sample has other DNA sequences that encode this CDR3 too.

Sequenced input: naive CD4+ T cells sorted from blood. The cell subset or site label, read with the paper, signifies: CD45RA+ positively selected. This clonotype was sampled from a man under 40 in good health. Here the chain combines TRBV6-5 and TRBJ2-7, with no D gene named confidently. The DNA is TGTGCCAGCAGTTACTCGGCTGGATACGAGCAGTACTTC. Translated, this is CASSYSAGYEQYF.